A single sample is the source of the 30 T cell receptor beta chains below, sequenced in a study of blood T cell repertoires in COVID-19. The protocol was immunoSEQ multiplex PCR, while the TCRdb copy is restricted to in-frame clones and leaves out a portion. The table has about 400,000 clones, 70% to 90% seen once. The sequenced sample consisted of peripheral blood. All receptors come from a middle-aged man with acute or convalescent COVID-19.

The V gene is TRBV5-4, the J gene TRBJ1-2; 7 bases map to TRBD1. V lost 4 bases, J lost 6 bases, and 9 bases stayed unmatched. Looked up from germline, CDR1 is SGHNT and CDR2 is YYREEE (reference sequence). CDR3 length: 14 residues. The chain's CDR3 is CASSVETGAHGYTF. CDR3 nucleotides: TGTGCCAGCAGCGTAGAAACAGGGGCTCATGGCTACACCTTC.

The CDR3 loop reads CASSPISGGVDTEAFF. The DNA of the CDR3 is TGTGCCAGCAGTCCTATTTCAGGGGGCGTGGACACTGAAGCTTTCTTT. The J gene is TRBJ1-1, the V gene TRBV28; 8 nucleotides align to TRBD1. Trimming removed 5 bases from V and 3 bases from J; junction bases left unmatched: 11. The CDR3 consists of 16 residues. Germline values: CDR1 MDHEN, CDR2 SYDVKM. The full variable domain, in which reference TRBV28 and TRBJ1-1 provide the parts outside the CDR3, is DVKVTQSSRYLVKRTGEKVFLECVQDMDHENMFWYRQDPGLGLRLIYFSYDVKMKEKGDIPEGYSVSREKKERFSLILESASTNQTSMYLCASSPISGGVDTEAFFGQGTRLTVV.

The V call is TRBV7-8, the J call TRBJ2-5, with 7 bases fitting TRBD2. Trimming at V came to 5 bases and at J to 5 bases, leaving 5 bases not matched to a gene. The germline V gene encodes CDR1 SGHVS and CDR2 FQNEAQ. The CDR3 is made up of 13 amino acids. The CDR3 DNA reads TGTGCCAGCAGCGGGGGGGTGTGGGAGACCCAGTACTTC. Translated: CASSGGVWETQYF. Complete variable domain (other parts from reference TRBV7-8 and TRBJ2-5): GAGVSQSPRYKVAKRGQDVALRCDPISGHVSLFWYQQALGQGPEFLTYFQNEAQLDKSGLPSDRFFAERPEGSVSTLKIQRTQQEDSAVYLCASSGGVWETQYFGPGTRLLVL.

The chain couples TRBV25-1 to TRBJ1-6, with D hard to call. Germline values: CDR1 MGHDK, CDR2 SYGVNS. V dropped 6 bases and J dropped 9 bases, with 15 bases sitting between them. The CDR3 spans 14 residues. The CDR3 spells CASRQTFLGSPLHF. CDR3 DNA: TGTGCCAGCAGACAGACATTTCTCGGTTCACCCCTCCACTTT. Full variable domain (remainder filled in from reference TRBV25-1 and TRBJ1-6): EADIYQTPRYLVIGTGKKITLECSQTMGHDKMYWYQQDPGMELHLIHYSYGVNSTEKGDLSSESTVSRIRTEHFPLTLESARPSHTSQYLCASRQTFLGSPLHFGNGTRLTVT.

The genes are TRBV28 and TRBJ2-5; a weak D match, TRBD2 (6 bases). The ends were cut back, 7 bases at V and 1 base at J, with 10 bases in the middle. The length of the CDR3 is 13 residues. Germline V lookup: CDR1 MDHEN, CDR2 SYDVKM. The CDR3: CASNWGVQETQYF. The CDR3 nucleotides are TGTGCCAGCAATTGGGGGGTCCAAGAGACCCAGTACTTC.

This chain connects TRBV19 to TRBJ1-1; D possibly corresponds to TRBD1 (5 bases). The CDR3 totals 14 residues. Trimming shortened V by 3 bases and J by 1 base, and 9 bases separated the two germline ends. Germline V gene sequence: CDR1 LNHDA, CDR2 SQIVND (reference sequence). The CDR3 is CASSMRTRNTEAFF. CDR3 DNA sequence: TGTGCCAGTAGTATGCGGACACGGAACACTGAAGCTTTCTTT.

V usage is TRBV7-3 and J usage is TRBJ1-1, with 8 bases fitting TRBD1. The CDR3 spans 16 residues. Germline V gene sequence: CDR1 SGHTA, CDR2 FQGTGA. J was trimmed by 1 base and V by 3 bases; bases with no gene match: 7. The DNA for the CDR3 is TGTGCCAGCAGCTTTCGGACAGGGTTTCCGAACACTGAAGCTTTCTTT. Residues: CASSFRTGFPNTEAFF. The variable domain in full, completed from reference TRBV7-3 and TRBJ1-1, reads GAGVSQTPSNKVTEKGKYVELRCDPISGHTALYWYRQSLGQGPEFLIYFQGTGAADDSGLPNDRFFAVRPEGSVSTLKIQRTERGDSAVYLCASSFRTGFPNTEAFFGQGTRLTVV.

The V gene is TRBV9, the J gene TRBJ1-3, with D perhaps matching TRBD1 (5 bases). In germline, CDR1 is SGDLS, CDR2 YYNGEE. The CDR3 extends over 14 amino acids. V lost 4 bases and J lost 2, with 10 bases in between. CDR3 bases: TGTGCCAGCAGCTCGGGGGGACCTGGAAACACCATATATTTT. It codes for CASSSGGPGNTIYF.

This clone was recorded once. The V gene is TRBV11-3, the J gene TRBJ1-6, with 8 bases aligning to TRBD1. CDR3 length: 19 amino acids. V was pared by 1 base and J by 3 bases, with 11 bases of the junction left unmatched. Germline CDR1 is SGHNT and CDR2 is YENEEA. The CDR3 loop reads CASSLARPTGVYYNSPLHF. The CDR3 bases are TGTGCCAGCAGCTTAGCCAGACCGACAGGGGTCTACTATAATTCACCCCTCCACTTT.

V is TRBV5-1 and J is TRBJ2-2; possibly TRBD2 for D (6 bases). The CDR3 extends over 17 amino acids. Germline CDR1 and CDR2: SGHRS and YFSETQ. Trimming removed 4 bases from V and 2 bases from J, with 18 bases in between. This CDR3 is CASSPQPLGSNTGELFF. The CDR3 DNA follows: TGCGCCAGCAGCCCACAACCCCTCGGGAGTAACACCGGGGAGCTGTTTTTT.

The rearrangement joins TRBV6-4 to TRBJ2-1; TRBD1 agrees at 11 bases. The CDR3 totals 15 residues. V lost 2 bases to trimming and J lost 10 bases; unmatched junction nucleotides: 7. CDR1 MRHNA and CDR2 SNTAGT come from the germline V gene. CDR3 DNA sequence: TGTGCCAGCAGTGACCAGCCGGGACAGGGGGTCGAGCAGTTCTTC. This codes for CASSDQPGQGVEQFF.

The rearrangement links TRBV7-2 to TRBJ2-7; 7 bases align to TRBD2. This CDR3 region has 17 residues. V was clipped by 0 bases and J by 3 bases; unmatched bases: 11. Germline loops: CDR1 SGHTA, CDR2 FQGNSA. This CDR3 reads CASSLALVQAGDYEQYF. CDR3 DNA: TGTGCCAGCAGCTTAGCGCTCGTACAGGCGGGGGACTACGAGCAGTACTTC.

The V call is TRBV10-1, the J call TRBJ2-1, with 12 nucleotides matching TRBD2. V lost 3 bases, J lost 0 bases, and 15 bases stayed unmatched. This CDR3 contains 21 residues. Germline V gene data show CDR1 as WNHNN and CDR2 as SYGVQD (reference sequence). The CDR3 coding sequence is TGCGCCAGCAGTGAAACCCTAGCGGGAGGGCCCTCGAGAACCTCCTACAATGAGCAGTTCTTC. It codes for CASSETLAGGPSRTSYNEQFF.

V usage is TRBV24-1 and J usage is TRBJ2-1, with D possibly matching TRBD1 (5 bases). V was trimmed by 5 bases and J by 5 bases, leaving 18 bases between them. The germline CDR1 and CDR2 sequences are KGHDR and SFDVKD. This CDR3 has 16 amino acids. The CDR3 reads CATSAPARQGDNEQFF. The DNA for the CDR3 is TGTGCCACCAGTGCCCCTGCACGGCAGGGCGACAATGAGCAGTTCTTC.

The chain combines TRBV18 with TRBJ2-7; no reliable D call. V gave up 10 bases and J gave up 7 bases, with 17 bases separating them. Per the germline V gene, CDR1 is KGHSH and CDR2 is LQKENI. This CDR3 is 12 amino acids long. The CDR3 reads CATTTSAEEQYF. The CDR3 DNA is TGTGCCACCACCACCTCCGCGGAGGAGCAGTACTTC.

This clone was seen a single time. This chain uses TRBV4-3 with TRBJ2-3; 11 bases line up with TRBD2. After removal of 2 bases from V and 4 bases from J, the junction contained 14 bases not matched to a gene. The CDR3 covers 19 residues. The germline CDR1 and CDR2 sequences are LGHNA and YSLEER. The CDR3 protein is CASSQTLRGSGGAADTQYF. The CDR3 region has the DNA TGCGCCAGCAGCCAAACTCTCAGGGGTAGCGGGGGGGCGGCAGATACGCAGTATTTT.

The V and J genes are TRBV9 and TRBJ1-4; 8 bases align to TRBD1. Losses at the gene ends were 6 bases for V and 8 bases for J; bases not matched to a gene: 6. This CDR3 is 13 amino acids long. Germline V CDR1 and CDR2: SGDLS, YYNGEE. CDR3 sequence reads: CASKRTGREKLFF. The CDR3 DNA is TGTGCCAGCAAAAGGACAGGGAGGGAAAAACTGTTTTTT.

The V gene is TRBV5-5, the J gene TRBJ2-7, with 9 bases lining up with TRBD1. The trim removed 3 bases at V and 2 bases at J, leaving 12 bases unmatched. CDR3 length: 17 amino acids. Germline V CDR1 and CDR2: SGHKS, YYEKEE (reference sequence). Written as DNA, the CDR3 is TGTGCCAGCAGCTCAGCTCCGGGACAGGGCGAAGCCTACGAGCAGTACTTC. Its protein is CASSSAPGQGEAYEQYF. The full variable domain, in which reference TRBV5-5 and TRBJ2-7 provide the parts outside the CDR3, is DAGVTQSPTHLIKTRGQQVTLRCSPISGHKSVSWYQQVLGQGPQFIFQYYEKEERGRGNFPDRFSARQFPNYSSELNVNALLLGDSALYLCASSSAPGQGEAYEQYFGPGTRLTVT.

CDR3 amino acids: CASSQDQRRGSYEQYF. The CDR3 nucleotides read TGTGCCAGCAGCCAAGATCAACGGCGGGGGTCCTACGAGCAGTACTTC. This chain connects TRBV4-2 to TRBJ2-7; the match to TRBD2 covers 7 bases. The CDR3 is made up of 16 amino acids. The junction had 6 bases not matched to a gene; V was cut back by 0 bases and J by 1 base. Germline V gives CDR1 LGHNA, CDR2 YNFKEQ.

This clone was detected only a few times. The chain recombines TRBV19 with TRBJ1-2; 8 nucleotides agree with TRBD1. Germline V gene lookup returns CDR1 LNHDA and CDR2 SQIVND (reference sequence). The CDR3 runs to 14 residues. V shed 5 bases and J 8 bases; nucleotides not matched to a gene: 10. CDR3: CASSQGAGTIGYTF. The CDR3 DNA reads TGTGCCAGTAGTCAGGGGGCTGGTACGATCGGCTACACCTTC.

The chain links TRBV30 to TRBJ1-6; unclear D gene. This CDR3 comprises 14 residues. Germline lookup yields CDR1 GTSNPN and CDR2 SVGIG (reference sequence). V lost 0 bases to trimming and J lost 8 bases, with 11 bases between them. The CDR3 sequence: CAWSVLSGDSPLHF. The CDR3 DNA reads as TGTGCCTGGAGTGTACTTTCCGGAGATTCACCCCTCCACTTT. Looking up the rest from reference TRBV30 and TRBJ1-6 gives the full variable domain: SQTIHQWPATLVQPVGSPLSLECTVEGTSNPNLYWYRQAAGRGLQLLFYSVGIGQISSEVPQNLSASRPQDRQFILSSKKLLLSDSGFYLCAWSVLSGDSPLHFGNGTRLTVT.

The gene calls are TRBV5-1 and TRBJ1-1; D is ambiguous. Per the germline V gene, CDR1 is SGHRS and CDR2 is YFSETQ. V lost 2 bases to trimming and J lost 0 bases, with 8 bases between them. CDR3 size: 14 residues. CDR3 residues: CASSFEGLNTEAFF. CDR3 DNA sequence: TGCGCCAGCAGCTTTGAGGGCCTGAACACTGAAGCTTTCTTT.

The rearrangement uses TRBV2 and TRBJ1-6; 7 nucleotides align to TRBD1. Germline assignment: CDR1 SNHLY and CDR2 FYNNEI. With 6 bases clipped from V and 6 bases from J, the junction kept 5 bases outside the gene matches. This CDR3 has 14 amino acids. CDR3 loop: CASSFRQGNSPLHF. In nucleotides, the CDR3 is TGTGCCAGCAGCTTTAGACAGGGTAATTCACCCCTCCACTTT.

The chain combines TRBV27 with TRBJ2-2; the match to TRBD2 covers 9 bases. The germline gives CDR1 MNHEY, CDR2 SMNVEV (reference sequence). CDR3 length: 15 amino acids. The V gene end was trimmed by 1 base and the J gene end by 6 bases; junction bases not matched to a gene: 3. CDR3 region: CASSLYPSGAGELFF. CDR3 nucleotide sequence: TGTGCCAGCAGTTTATATCCTAGCGGGGCCGGGGAGCTGTTTTTT.

The CDR3 nucleotides are TGTGCCTGGAGTGTACAGTTAATGGGTTACGAGCAGTACTTC. Amino acids: CAWSVQLMGYEQYF. The V call is TRBV30, the J call TRBJ2-7; D is uncertain. Germline values: CDR1 GTSNPN, CDR2 SVGIG (reference sequence). V was shortened by 0 bases and J by 4 bases, with 13 bases between the two germline ends. CDR3 length: 14 residues.

The chain has TRBV4-1 and TRBJ2-7; 8 bases are a match to TRBD1. The CDR3 consists of 14 residues. Germline trimming cut 4 bases from V and 3 bases from J; bases unmatched to any gene: 5. The germline gives CDR1 MGHRA, CDR2 YSYEKL. CDR3 nucleotide sequence: TGCGCCAGCAGCCGCGGGGACAGGAACTACGAGCAGTACTTC. Its translation is CASSRGDRNYEQYF.

The J gene is TRBJ2-3, the V gene TRBV5-4; 9 positions agree with TRBD2. This CDR3 comprises 15 residues. The V gene's germline CDR1 is SGHNT and CDR2 YYREEE (reference sequence). Trimming cost V 4 bases and J 1 base; bases outside gene matches: 4. The CDR3 reads CASSRAGGRTDTQYF. In nucleotides, the CDR3 is TGTGCCAGCAGCCGAGCGGGGGGCCGCACAGATACGCAGTATTTT.

This chain joins TRBV10-3 and TRBJ2-1; D gene uncertain. Germline-derived CDR1 and CDR2 are ENHRY and SYGVKD. V was shortened by 2 bases and J by 10 bases, with 12 bases between the two germline ends. This CDR3 is built from 13 residues. The CDR3 sequence: CAISEAVLYEQFF. The CDR3 nucleotides read TGTGCCATCAGTGAGGCGGTACTTTACGAGCAGTTCTTC.

This clone was observed a handful of times. The rearrangement links TRBV7-2 to TRBJ1-5; 10 bases line up with TRBD1. The CDR3 is 15 amino acids. CDR1 and CDR2 (germline): SGHTA, FQGNSA. The V and J ends lost 3 bases and 5 bases, in that order; junction bases with no gene match: 4. The CDR3 DNA follows: TGTGCCAGCAGCTTGACAGGGGGCTGGCATCAGCCCCAGCATTTT. It codes for CASSLTGGWHQPQHF.

The chain couples TRBV6-1 to TRBJ2-2; D perhaps matches TRBD2 (7 bases). Germline CDR1 and CDR2: MNHNS and SASEGT. Trimming cost V 2 bases and J 7 bases, with 14 bases left between them. The CDR3 has 15 amino acids. CDR3 amino acids: CASSEWGREYGELFF. CDR3 nucleotide sequence: TGTGCCAGCAGTGAATGGGGGCGGGAGTACGGGGAGCTGTTTTTT.